These 4 T cell receptor beta chains originate from one sample sequenced in a study of persistence of HIV-infected CD4 T cells. Sequencing used immunoSEQ version 4 in survey mode. Only in-frame clones appear in the TCRdb table, and some are missing; sequencing was by immunoSEQ multiplex PCR. The sample lists roughly 41,000 clones, approximately 88% occurring once. Anti-CD3/anti-CD28 beads served as a nonspecific positive control stimulus. Sorting of responding CD4+ T cells relied on upregulated CD40 ligand together with CD69. Antigens for these TCRs are unknown. This specimen consisted of CD4+ T cells sorted from PBMCs after roughly 17-hour stimulation, obtained from a patient who received antiretroviral therapy. These receptors all stem from an adult man with HIV who was CMV-seropositive.

The V gene is TRBV3-1 (or the pseudogene TRBV3-2), the J gene TRBJ1-3, with 7 nucleotides matching TRBD1. J lost 4 bases, V lost 1 base, and 4 bases had no gene match. Germline CDR1 is LGHDT and CDR2 is YNNKEL (reference sequence). The length of the CDR3 is 15 residues. CDR3 sequence: CASSQAWTGGNTIYF. In DNA form, the CDR3 reads TGTGCCAGCAGCCAAGCGTGGACAGGAGGAAACACCATATATTTT.

The rearrangement links TRBV3-1 (or the pseudogene TRBV3-2) to TRBJ1-3, with 8 bases fitting TRBD1. The CDR3 consists of 15 residues. With 4 bases clipped from V and 2 bases from J, the junction kept 4 bases outside the gene matches. CDR1 and CDR2 (germline): LGHDT, YNNKEL (reference sequence). The chain's CDR3 is CASSPQTGAGNTIYF. The CDR3, as DNA: TGTGCCAGCAGCCCACAGACAGGGGCTGGAAACACCATATATTTT.

This chain uses TRBV12-3 or TRBV12-4 with TRBJ2-1; D might be TRBD2 (5 bases). V lost 3 bases to trimming and J lost 8 bases, with 5 bases between them. This CDR3 is 11 amino acids long. The CDR3 region is CASSFGDEQFF. The CDR3 bases are TGTGCCAGCAGTTTCGGGGATGAGCAGTTCTTC.

This clone was counted a single time. This chain links TRBV11-2 with TRBJ1-1; D is perhaps TRBD1 (6 bases). The CDR3 contains 13 residues. V was shortened by 3 bases and J by 11 bases, with 16 bases between the two germline ends. The germline V gene has CDR1 SGHAT and CDR2 FQNNGV. The CDR3 protein is CASSFGGSRVAFF. The CDR3 coding sequence is TGTGCCAGCAGCTTCGGGGGCAGTCGAGTGGCTTTCTTT.